One and the same sample provided the 15 T cell receptor beta chains below, sequenced in a study of early T cells in non-severe SARS-CoV-2 infection. Each CDR3 protein is one row after TCRdb ran MiXCR on the 5' RACE reads. The repertoire holds tens of thousands of distinct CDR3 sequences, with more than 6.5% as singletons. The sample was whole blood. Receptors were obtained from an adult who was a healthcare worker with PCR-confirmed SARS-CoV-2 infection or an uninfected control (not recorded which).

There are many counts of this clonotype. The V and J genes are TRBV7-2 and TRBJ1-3, with unresolved D. CDR1 is SGHTA, CDR2 FQGNSA, per germline. Trimming removed 1 base from V and 4 bases from J, with 11 bases in between. The CDR3 is made up of 15 amino acids. The CDR3 loop is CASSLVGVTGNTIYF. CDR3 DNA sequence: TGTGCCAGCAGCTTAGTTGGCGTTACAGGAAACACCATATATTTT. Supplemented by reference TRBV7-2 and TRBJ1-3, the full variable domain reads GAGVSQSPSNKVTEKGKDVELRCDPISGHTALYWYRQSLGQGLEFLIYFQGNSAPDKSGLPSDRFSAERTGGSVSTLTIQRTQQEDSAVYLCASSLVGVTGNTIYFGEGSWLTVV.

This clonotype was counted many times. The V and J genes are TRBV20-1 and TRBJ1-1; D not resolved. Between the trimmed V and J ends, which lost 6 bases and 8 bases, there was a span of 16 bases. The CDR3 spans 12 residues. Germline V gives CDR1 DFQATT, CDR2 SNEGSKA (reference sequence). CDR3 coding DNA: TGCAGTGCACGTAAGAAGCTCGGCGAAGCTTTCTTT. Amino acid sequence: CSARKKLGEAFF.

CDR3 loop: CASSFPSGLGNQPQHF. The CDR3 nucleotides read TGTGCCAGCAGTTTTCCTTCAGGGTTGGGTAATCAGCCCCAGCATTTT. This sequence joins TRBV12-3 or TRBV12-4 and TRBJ1-5; the D gene is possibly TRBD1 (5 bases). The germline V and J ends were trimmed by 3 bases and 4 bases, with 16 bases remaining between them. The CDR3 contains 16 residues.

The rearrangement uses TRBV5-4 and TRBJ1-1; TRBD1 matches at 11 bases. V shed 4 bases and J 5 bases; nucleotides not matched to a gene: 10. CDR1 SGHNT and CDR2 YYREEE come from the germline V gene (reference sequence). The CDR3 is 16 amino acids. The CDR3 sequence: CASSQGQGAFKTEAFF. The CDR3 region has the DNA TGTGCCAGCAGCCAAGGACAGGGGGCGTTTAAGACTGAAGCTTTCTTT.

The V call is TRBV6-5, the J call TRBJ2-1, with D possibly TRBD1 on 5 matching bases. Per germline, CDR1 MNHEY and CDR2 SVGAGI. The CDR3 loop spans 17 amino acids. Trimming left V 2 bases short and J 6 bases short, with 20 bases between. In DNA form, the CDR3 reads TGTGCCAGCAGTTACGGTCCGGGTTGGGGCTTCTCCAATGAGCAGTTCTTC. As protein: CASSYGPGWGFSNEQFF.

This clonotype occurred once. Mismatch with germline at one junction end may stem from a read error. CDR3 in amino acids: CACSPPGGGALTGDLFF. CDR3 DNA: TGTGCCTGCAGCCCTCCCGGAGGAGGGGCGCTCACCGGGGATCTGTTTTTT. The chain uses TRBV7-9 and TRBJ2-2, with D possibly being TRBD2 (6 bases). The CDR3 is 17 residues long. Germline-derived CDR1 and CDR2 are SEHNR and FQNEAQ (reference sequence).

The rearrangement links TRBV6-5 to TRBJ2-7; unclear D gene. Germline V CDR1 and CDR2: MNHEY, SVGAGI. The CDR3 length is 13 residues. V dropped 6 bases and J dropped 7 bases, with 16 bases sitting between them. The CDR3 reads CASREQQLGEQYF. The CDR3 nucleotides are TGTGCCAGCAGGGAACAGCAATTGGGGGAGCAGTACTTC.

This clonotype came up many times. This chain uses TRBV6-5 with TRBJ1-1, with D perhaps TRBD1 (5 bases). The V end lost 0 bases, the J end lost 0 bases, and 17 bases lay between the germline ends. Looked up from germline, CDR1 is MNHEY and CDR2 is SVGAGI. The CDR3 covers 18 residues. As DNA, the CDR3 is TGTGCCAGCAGTTACTCGACCCCTGGGGAAGGGGTGAACACTGAAGCTTTCTTT. Protein product: CASSYSTPGEGVNTEAFF.

As concerns this clonotype: Just one base apart from a much larger clone, this may be a read error. The V gene is TRBV6-2 or TRBV6-3, the J gene TRBJ2-1, with D perhaps being TRBD1 or TRBD2 (5 bases each). The end of the DNA fits TRBJ2-7 better, so the J call may be wrong. Germline CDR1 and CDR2: MNHEY and SVGEGT. The CDR3 has 14 residues. CDR3 residues: CASSYLTDYNEQYF. The CDR3 nucleotides are TGTGCCAGCAGTTACCTGACAGACTACAATGAGCAGTACTTC.

At least ten counts were recorded for this clonotype. The chain links TRBV6-6 to TRBJ2-3, with D perhaps TRBD1 or TRBD2 (5 bases each). The length of the CDR3 is 12 residues. The germline V and J ends were trimmed by 6 bases and 3 bases, with 7 bases remaining between them. Germline V lookup: CDR1 MNHNY, CDR2 SVGAGI (reference sequence). CDR3 DNA: TGTGCCAGCAGCGGGGCGACAGATACGCAGTATTTT. Residues: CASSGATDTQYF.

The rearrangement joins TRBV4-3 to TRBJ2-7, with D perhaps matching TRBD2 (6 bases). The V gene's germline CDR1 is LGHNA and CDR2 YSLEER. V lost 0 bases, J lost 0 bases, and 9 bases lay in between. CDR3 length equals 15 residues. The CDR3 sequence is CASSQEAGGSYEQYF. DNA of the CDR3: TGCGCCAGCAGCCAAGAAGCGGGCGGCTCCTACGAGCAGTACTTC.

This clonotype was detected a few times. The V gene is TRBV4-2, the J gene TRBJ2-7, with D hard to call. The CDR3 is 12 residues long. Germline loops: CDR1 LGHNA, CDR2 YNFKEQ. Trimming took 10 bases from V and 2 from J, leaving 12 bases between them. In DNA, the CDR3 is TGTGCCACCCGGACGGAGACCTACGAGCAGTACTTC. As protein: CATRTETYEQYF.

The sample holds many counts of this clonotype. V is TRBV28 and J is TRBJ2-7; D is ambiguous. There are 13 residues in the CDR3. V was pared by 3 bases and J by 0 bases, with 6 bases between. CDR1 is MDHEN and CDR2 is SYDVKM in the germline V gene. CDR3 nucleotide sequence: TGTGCCAGCAGTTTGGGCTACTCCTACGAGCAGTACTTC. Translated: CASSLGYSYEQYF.

The chain combines TRBV27 with TRBJ1-6; 7 bases are a match to TRBD1. V was pared by 1 base and J by 0 bases, with 9 bases of the junction left unmatched. Germline V gives CDR1 MNHEY, CDR2 SMNVEV (reference sequence). This CDR3 is built from 19 residues. The CDR3 loop reads CASSLFGTAASSYNSPLHF. CDR3 nucleotides: TGTGCCAGCAGTTTATTCGGGACAGCGGCCAGCTCCTATAATTCACCCCTCCACTTT.

This clonotype has ten or more counts. The chain has TRBV12-3 or TRBV12-4 and TRBJ2-1; no definite D call. This CDR3 spans 10 amino acids. The V end was cut by 3 bases, the J end by 7 bases, with 1 base between. The CDR3 sequence: CASSLNEQFF. CDR3 coding DNA: TGTGCCAGCAGTTTGAATGAGCAGTTCTTC.